This T cell receptor beta chain was identified in a study of identical twins. TCRdb redid the calling of the 5' RACE reads with MiXCR, one entry per CDR3 protein. The repertoire has 250,000 or so distinct CDR3 sequences, approximately 7% of them found once; the top ten carry 3% to 4.5%. There are 15 residues in the CDR3. The ends were cut back, 3 bases at V and 4 bases at J, with 14 bases in the middle. Ten or more counts support this clonotype. Its target is not known. Healthy Caucasians alone served as donors. Study-level results: Insertions were reduced in abundant cord blood beta clonotypes but not in memory repertoires. Out-of-frame alpha sequences common to twins exhibited an excess of low generation probability. A partial confounding effect on zero-insertion analyses could come from invariant MAIT and iNKT cells.

These data were likewise used in another study, on yellow fever vaccine responses in identical twins.

The source is a woman aged 18-35 years in good health. This chain connects TRBV12-3 or TRBV12-4 to TRBJ2-3; tentatively, D is TRBD2 (5 bases). What was sequenced was memory (CD45RO+) T cells sorted from blood. CDR3 DNA sequence: TGTGCCAGCAGTTTTCGGGGTAGCGCTGCAGATACGCAGTATTTT. The encoded protein is CASSFRGSAADTQYF.